Below, 10 T cell receptor beta chains from the same sample are listed, as sequenced in a study of tumor and adjacent non-tumor tissue in lung cancer. This sample's RNA came from whole unsorted tissue. The normal lung tissue was taken more than 3 cm from the tumor edge. A modified ARM-PCR protocol with three rounds of nested PCR amplified TCRbeta. TCRdb passed the multiplex PCR reads through MiXCR, listing each CDR3 protein once. The sample lists some 100,000 distinct CDR3 sequences; 60% to 80% were seen once. Sequencing input: distant non-tumor lung tissue. All receptors derive from a young man with non-small cell lung cancer.

This clonotype was seen repeatedly, ten times or more. J is TRBJ2-2 and V is TRBV4-3, with no clear D. The CDR3 contains 14 residues. Trimming removed 0 bases from V and 4 bases from J, with 6 bases in between. Germline V gives CDR1 LGHNA, CDR2 YSLEER. The CDR3 DNA follows: TGCGCCAGCAGCCAAGAATGGGGCACCGGGGAGCTGTTTTTT. Protein sequence: CASSQEWGTGELFF.

About this clonotype: A much larger clone is a single base away; this may be a read error. V is TRBV5-4 and J is TRBJ1-1; D not resolved. CDR3 size: 12 residues. Per the germline V gene, CDR1 is SGHNT and CDR2 is YYREEE (reference sequence). Trimming shortened V by 1 base and J by 8 bases, and 9 bases separated the two germline ends. CDR3 bases: TGTGCCAGCAGCTTGCTGGCCGGGGAAGCTTTCTTT. Translating it yields CASSLLAGEAFF.

Notes on this clonotype: A much larger clone lies a single base off, so this may be a read error. This rearrangement joins TRBV6-2 or TRBV6-3 to TRBJ1-2; D perhaps matches TRBD1 (6 bases). Looked up from germline, CDR1 is MNHEY and CDR2 is SVGEGT. V lost 8 bases and J lost 4, with 17 bases in between. This CDR3 contains 14 residues. The CDR3 sequence: CASCSLGGIYGYTF. For the CDR3, the DNA is TGTGCCAGCTGTTCCCTAGGGGGAATCTATGGCTACACCTTC.

This clonotype appeared a few times. A much larger clone is a single base away; this may be a read error. The conserved phenylalanine or tryptophan normally closing the CDR3 is absent here, so this likely arose from a read error. V is TRBV6-1 and J is TRBJ1-1, with D uncertain. V gave up 2 bases and J gave up 0 bases, with 7 bases separating them. The CDR3 runs to 14 residues. In germline, CDR1 is MNHNS, CDR2 SASEGT. CDR3 region: CASSERFMNTEAFL. Written as DNA, the CDR3 is TGTGCCAGCAGTGAACGTTTCATGAACACTGAAGCTTTCCTT.

Worth noting for this clonotype: The CDR3 end shows no conserved phenylalanine or tryptophan, and so a read error is likely. The V call is TRBV12-3 or TRBV12-4, the J call TRBJ2-3; weak D call: TRBD2 (6 bases). The CDR3 has 15 residues. The V gene lost 6 bases and the J gene lost 3 bases, with 16 bases spanning the gap. The DNA of the CDR3 is TGTGCCAGCAGGAGATCCGGGACTGGTACAGATACGCAGTATTTG. Its protein product is CASRRSGTGTDTQYL.

Remarks on this clonotype: Just one base apart from a much larger clone, this may be a read error. The CDR3 DNA is TGTGCCAGCAGCTTTCTTACTAGCGGGGGTAGTGAGCAGTTCTTC. This encodes CASSFLTSGGSEQFF. The chain recombines TRBV13 with TRBJ2-1, with TRBD2 matching over 11 bases. The ends lost 3 bases at V and 9 bases at J; junction bases unmatched: 7. Germline CDR1 and CDR2: PRHDT and FYEKMQ (reference sequence). The CDR3 is 15 residues long.

On this clonotype itself: At one boundary the junction diverges from the germline segment, which might be a read error. The chain's CDR3 is CACSYSVVDGYTF. CDR3 in DNA: TGTGCCTGCAGTTACTCCGTGGTAGATGGCTACACCTTC. The rearrangement links TRBV6-2 or TRBV6-3 to TRBJ1-2; D is uncertain. The length of the CDR3 is 13 residues. Germline lookup yields CDR1 MNHEY and CDR2 SVGEGT.

Written as DNA, the CDR3 is TGTGCCAGCAGCCTACAGGGGGAGACCCAGTACTTC. Encoded protein: CASSLQGETQYF. The genes are TRBV11-3 and TRBJ2-5, with TRBD1 matching over 7 bases. Trimming removed 5 bases from V and 5 bases from J; junction bases left unmatched: 2. CDR3 size: 12 residues. Per the germline V gene, CDR1 is SGHNT and CDR2 is YENEEA.

Of note for this clonotype: Germline and junction disagree at one end, which may indicate a read error. CDR3 loop: CSVRQRTSLLEQYF. CDR3 bases: TGCAGTGTTAGACAGAGAACCTCTCTCTTGGAGCAGTACTTC. The chain links TRBV20-1 to TRBJ2-7; D perhaps matches TRBD1 (5 bases). The length of the CDR3 is 14 residues. Germline V CDR1 and CDR2: DFQATT, SNEGSKA (reference sequence).

Comments on this clonotype: This may stem from a read error, because a much larger clone lies one nucleotide away. The rearrangement joins TRBV6-1 to TRBJ2-5; D call uncertain. Germline V gene sequence: CDR1 MNHNS, CDR2 SASEGT. The V end was cut by 10 bases, the J end by 2 bases, with 8 bases between. CDR3 length: 11 residues. DNA of the CDR3: TGTGCCAACACCAAGCAAGAGACCCAGTACTTC. It codes for CANTKQETQYF.